This TCR beta chain is from a study of beta chain features in type 1 diabetes. Germline V CDR1 and CDR2: MGHRA, YSYEKL. V lost 4 bases to trimming and J lost 1 base; unmatched junction nucleotides: 11. This CDR3 region has 18 residues. Reverse transcription of all isolated RNA meant that expressed TCRB transcripts were sequenced. Roughly 3.6 million reads on average were seen across naive, central memory and regulatory T cell samples. Only in-frame clones appear in the TCRdb table, and some are missing; sequencing was by immunoSEQ multiplex PCR. The table has tens of thousands of clones, around 63% seen once.

The rearrangement links TRBV4-1 to TRBJ2-1; 9 nucleotides line up with TRBD2. Material: Tregs from blood. The sequence was obtained from a woman aged 18-35 years in good health. The CDR3 nucleotides read TGCGCCAGCAGCCTGTTGGGGGGCGGGAGGGGGTCCTACAATGAGCAGTTCTTC. Residues: CASSLLGGGRGSYNEQFF.